One and the same sample provided the 3 T cell receptor beta chains below, sequenced in a study of CD8 T cell repertoires and HIV-1 epitope variants (dated by TCRdb to the early 2020s). The antigens these receptors bind are not known. The library came from the immunoSEQ multiplex PCR assay. TCRdb took this table from immuneACCESS and kept in-frame rearrangements with V and J called. Such tables lack part of the clones; where checked against another copy, unresolved V genes explain under half of the gap, and the rest is unexplained. For this sample there are about 6,000 clones; 64% appear just once. The ten most abundant clones make up 35% to 55% of the sample. The material sequenced was cultured CD8+ T cells derived from PBMCs. The receptors were sampled from a male donor with HIV.

In this sample, this clone turned up a few times. This chain connects TRBV4-3 to TRBJ2-7; no definite D call. Germline values: CDR1 LGHNA, CDR2 YSLEER. CDR3 length equals 14 residues. V was clipped by 0 bases and J by 4 bases, with 10 bases between them. The CDR3 loop reads CASSQEGPAYEQYF. The CDR3 coding sequence is TGCGCCAGCAGCCAAGAAGGGCCCGCTTACGAGCAGTACTTC.

The chain carries TRBV4-3 and TRBJ2-7; the match to TRBD2 covers 8 bases. The germline V gene encodes CDR1 LGHNA and CDR2 YSLEER. The CDR3 covers 13 residues. Trimming cost V 1 base and J 5 bases; bases outside gene matches: 1. CDR3 DNA: TGCGCCAGCAGCCAAGGGACTAGCAACGAGCAGTACTTC. It yields the protein CASSQGTSNEQYF.

J is TRBJ2-7 and V is TRBV13; weak D call: TRBD1 (5 bases). The CDR3 has 14 amino acids. Germline CDR1 and CDR2: PRHDT and FYEKMQ (reference sequence). Trimming removed 5 bases from V and 2 bases from J, with 13 bases in between. CDR3 in DNA: TGTGCCAGCAGCACCCACACGGACACCTACGAGCAGTACTTC. This encodes CASSTHTDTYEQYF.